Listed here are 4 T cell receptor beta chains from one sample, sequenced in a study of control samples from healthy donors and cancer patients. The repertoire was sequenced with immunoSEQ multiplex PCR; TCRdb's copy has only in-frame clones and lacks some. The sample lists 150,000 or so clones; around 96% were seen once. Sequenced input: blood. Receptors were obtained from a man aged 40-55 years in good health.

This clone came up once. This chain connects TRBV28 to TRBJ1-2; D gene uncertain. The CDR3 is 12 amino acids. Germline CDR1 reads MDHEN; CDR2 reads SYDVKM. Trimming took off 2 bases at V and 2 bases at J, with 3 bases between the two ends. The CDR3 DNA reads as TGTGCCAGCAGTTTAGGGAACTATGGCTACACCTTC. Translated, it gives CASSLGNYGYTF.

The chain is built from TRBV6-5 and TRBJ1-1, with a weak D call TRBD1 (5 bases). Germline lookup yields CDR1 MNHEY and CDR2 SVGAGI. This CDR3 has 15 residues. Trimming removed 0 bases at V and 6 bases at J, with 14 bases between. CDR3 residues: CASSYSSVGDSEAFF. CDR3 DNA sequence: TGTGCCAGCAGTTACTCGAGCGTAGGGGACTCTGAAGCTTTCTTT.

This chain links TRBV9 with TRBJ2-3; 12 bases align to TRBD2. CDR3 length: 16 residues. CDR1 is SGDLS and CDR2 is YYNGEE in the germline V gene. Unmatched junction bases numbered 4, after V lost 4 bases and J lost 1 base. The CDR3 coding sequence is TGTGCCAGCAGCTCTTGGACTAGCGGGGGCACAGATACGCAGTATTTT. Its translation is CASSSWTSGGTDTQYF.

The rearrangement uses TRBV6-5 and TRBJ1-3; 9 bases are a match to TRBD1. Germline CDR1 is MNHEY and CDR2 is SVGAGI. The CDR3 runs to 14 residues. V shed 5 bases, J shed 6 bases, and the junction held 5 bases outside the gene matches. The CDR3 DNA is TGTGCCAGCAGTACCTGGGACAGGGCAAACACCATATATTTT. Translating gives CASSTWDRANTIYF.